The clone carrying this T cell receptor beta chain was detected many times. Antigen unknown. TCRdb re-derived calls from the 5' RACE reads in MiXCR, one entry per CDR3 protein. The profile shows about 660,000 distinct CDR3 sequences, approximately 9% of them singletons. This specimen comes from a study of identical twins. Study-level points and caveats: Those out-of-frame alpha sequences shared by twins showed an excess of low generation probability. Modelling underestimated the level of out-of-frame TCR alpha sharing observed in monozygotic twins.

There are 16 residues in the CDR3. V lost 4 bases and J lost 0, with 13 bases in between. Germline loops: CDR1 SGHTA, CDR2 FQGNSA. These data are also associated with another study on yellow fever vaccine responses in identical twins. That source adds: The authors reported partly convergent, partly personalized vaccine responses in identical twins.

The sample taken for sequencing was PBMCs. The V and J genes are TRBV7-2 and TRBJ1-5; a possible D gene is TRBD1 (6 bases). The clonotype originates from a woman between 18 and 29 years old in good health. CDR3: CASSYLTGSSNQPQHF. CDR3 in DNA: TGTGCCAGCAGCTATCTGACAGGATCTAGCAATCAGCCCCAGCATTTT.